This T cell receptor (beta chain) was sequenced in a study of OX40 agonist ivuxolimab in advanced cancers. The overall study: Earlier treatment with anti-PD-1, anti-PD-L1 or anti-CTLA-4 was permitted, and over 35% had received some.

Comments on this clone: Its target is not known.

The V end lost 8 bases, the J end lost 2 bases, and 13 bases lay between the germline ends. This CDR3 is built from 13 residues. CDR1 is SNHLY and CDR2 is FYNNEI in the germline V gene. The repertoire was sequenced with immunoSEQ multiplex PCR; TCRdb's copy has only in-frame clones and lacks some. The sample contains 70,000 to 85,000 clones, 70% to 90% of which appear only once. Study-level results: Not determined was the antigen specificity of the expanded peripheral T cells. On average, CD8+ T cells showed a greater number of expanded clones than CD4+.

The rearrangement joins TRBV2 to TRBJ2-7; perhaps TRBD1 as D (5 bases). The TCR sequence derives from an adult with an advanced solid tumor such as melanoma, head and neck, liver or kidney cancer. The sample was CD4+ or CD8+ T cells sorted from blood, taken in a trial of the OX40 agonist ivuxolimab. Here the CDR3 DNA reads TGTGCCAGCGAGTGGGGCCGGACCTACGAGCAGTACTTC. It is translated as CASEWGRTYEQYF.